The next 15 T cell receptor beta chains were all read from a single sample in a study of T-cell reconstitution after alpha-beta-depleted transplantation in children. Molecular barcoding with unique molecular identifiers was used for the TCRbeta library. TCRdb itself ran the PCR reads through MiXCR, one entry per CDR3 protein. The sample has some 300,000 distinct CDR3 sequences; 9% to 12% are singletons. The sample was PBMCs from the stem cell graft donor, taken from the stem cell graft. The source of these receptors is a human donor who donated a stem cell graft to a child with acute lymphoblastic leukemia.

This clonotype showed up just a few times. The chain employs TRBV5-1 and TRBJ1-4; no firm D call. The CDR3 consists of 15 residues. Germline loops: CDR1 SGHRS, CDR2 YFSETQ. Trimming stripped 4 bases from V and 4 bases from J, with 14 bases between. The CDR3 region is CASSPRTDLNEKLFF. CDR3 bases: TGCGCCAGCAGCCCTCGGACCGATCTTAATGAAAAACTGTTTTTT.

This rearrangement joins TRBV5-1 to TRBJ2-5; 11 nucleotides line up with TRBD2. Germline values: CDR1 SGHRS, CDR2 YFSETQ. The CDR3 contains 13 residues. The V gene end was trimmed by 5 bases and the J gene end by 4 bases; junction bases not matched to a gene: 1. The CDR3 is CASRTSGIETQYF. The CDR3 nucleotides read TGCGCCAGCAGGACTAGCGGGATAGAGACCCAGTACTTC.

This clonotype has only a few counts. The rearrangement links TRBV21-1 to TRBJ2-7; the table's D call, TRBD1, has no DNA check behind it. TRBV21-1 is an annotated pseudogene. The CDR3 covers 14 residues. CDR3 nucleotides: TGTGCCAGCAGCCAGAACAGGGGGAGGTACGAGCAGTACTTC. Its translation is CASSQNRGRYEQYF.

This chain connects TRBV20-1 to TRBJ2-3, with D perhaps given as TRBD1 or TRBD2 (5 bases each). Germline assignment: CDR1 DFQATT and CDR2 SNEGSKA (reference sequence). Deletions cut 5 bases from V and 2 bases from J, with 11 bases between. The CDR3 has 13 residues. CDR3 amino acids: CSAAGRNTDTQYF. The CDR3 DNA follows: TGCAGTGCTGCAGGGAGAAACACAGATACGCAGTATTTT.

This clonotype showed up many times. J is TRBJ2-2 and V is TRBV20-1, with D perhaps assigned TRBD1 or TRBD2 (5 bases each). V lost 0 bases to trimming and J lost 6 bases, with 8 bases between them. CDR1 is DFQATT and CDR2 is SNEGSKA in the germline V gene (reference sequence). The CDR3 sequence is 13 residues long. The DNA for the CDR3 is TGCAGTGCTAGAGAGGGGGTCGCCGGGGAGCTGTTTTTT. Its translation is CSAREGVAGELFF.

The table lists this clonotype with a few counts. The chain links TRBV7-2 to TRBJ2-1; 13 nucleotides agree with TRBD2. Per the germline V gene, CDR1 is SGHTA and CDR2 is FQGNSA. This CDR3 has 18 amino acids. With V trimmed by 2 bases and J by 0 bases, 4 bases remained unmatched. This chain's CDR3 is CASSLSGLAGSSYNEQFF. The DNA of the CDR3 is TGTGCCAGCAGCTTATCGGGACTAGCGGGAAGCTCCTACAATGAGCAGTTCTTC. Full variable domain (remainder filled in from reference TRBV7-2 and TRBJ2-1): GAGVSQSPSNKVTEKGKDVELRCDPISGHTALYWYRQSLGQGLEFLIYFQGNSAPDKSGLPSDRFSAERTGGSVSTLTIQRTQQEDSAVYLCASSLSGLAGSSYNEQFFGPGTRLTVL.

V and J are TRBV20-1 and TRBJ2-1; 8 nucleotides line up with TRBD2. Trimming removed 6 bases from V and 12 bases from J; junction bases left unmatched: 19. This CDR3 is 15 amino acids long. From germline, CDR1 is DFQATT and CDR2 SNEGSKA (reference sequence). CDR3 sequence reads: CSASGTSGPTMRQFF. The CDR3 region has the DNA TGCAGTGCCAGCGGAACTAGCGGACCTACAATGAGGCAGTTCTTC.

Only a few counts were recorded for this clonotype. The V call is TRBV19, the J call TRBJ1-5; D is uncertain. The ends were cut back, 7 bases at V and 2 bases at J, with 6 bases in the middle. This CDR3 comprises 12 residues. The V gene's germline CDR1 is LNHDA and CDR2 SQIVND (reference sequence). The CDR3 coding sequence is TGTGCCAGTACTACAGGCAATCAGCCCCAGCATTTT. This encodes CASTTGNQPQHF. The complete variable domain, with remaining parts taken from reference TRBV19 and TRBJ1-5, reads DGGITQSPKYLFRKEGQNVTLSCEQNLNHDAMYWYRQDPGQGLRLIYYSQIVNDFQKGDIAEGYSVSREKKESFPLTVTSAQKNPTAFYLCASTTGNQPQHFGDGTRLSIL.

This clonotype was picked up many times. The chain recombines TRBV20-1 with TRBJ2-7, with TRBD2 matching over 7 bases. The ends lost 3 bases at V and 1 base at J; junction bases unmatched: 9. CDR1 and CDR2 (germline): DFQATT, SNEGSKA (reference sequence). This CDR3 spans 15 amino acids. CDR3 sequence: CSASPSTSLSYEQYF. The DNA for the CDR3 is TGCAGTGCTAGCCCATCGACTAGCTTATCCTACGAGCAGTACTTC.

This clonotype was detected a few times. This chain links TRBV7-9 with TRBJ2-1; TRBD2 matches 8 bases. Looked up from germline, CDR1 is SEHNR and CDR2 is FQNEAQ (reference sequence). The CDR3 is made up of 15 amino acids. The V and J ends lost 5 bases and 8 bases, in that order; junction bases with no gene match: 11. The CDR3 coding sequence is TGTGCCAGCAGCCCGCTGGAGCGGGAGAGGGATGAGCAGTTCTTC. Translated, it gives CASSPLERERDEQFF.

The chain couples TRBV6-1 to TRBJ2-5; 10 bases map to TRBD2. Germline values: CDR1 MNHNS, CDR2 SASEGT. The CDR3 runs 17 residues. Trimming at V came to 7 bases and at J to 5 bases, leaving 16 bases not matched to a gene. The DNA for the CDR3 is TGTGCCAGCAATCCCACCACGAGGCTAGCGGGAGAGGAGACCCAGTACTTC. Encoded protein: CASNPTTRLAGEETQYF.

This clonotype was recorded a few times. This chain links TRBV7-2 with TRBJ2-7; tentative D call: TRBD1 (5 bases). V shed 1 base and J shed 2 bases, with 15 bases lying between them. CDR1 is SGHTA, CDR2 FQGNSA, per germline. The CDR3 totals 16 residues. The CDR3 DNA is TGTGCCAGCAGCTTAGTAGGCGCCCAGGGCACCTACGAGCAGTACTTC. It codes for CASSLVGAQGTYEQYF.

In this sample, this clonotype turned up a few times. V usage is TRBV7-9 and J usage is TRBJ2-1; tentatively, D is TRBD1 (7 bases). With 1 base removed from V and 9 bases from J, the gap between germline ends came to 19 bases. The CDR3 is 16 residues long. CDR1 SEHNR and CDR2 FQNEAQ come from the germline V gene (reference sequence). The CDR3 DNA reads TGTGCCAGCAGCTTAGAGCCGTGGCAGGGGGGTGGTGAGCAGTTCTTC. This encodes CASSLEPWQGGGEQFF.

The chain combines TRBV4-1 with TRBJ2-2; 8 bases are a match to TRBD2. The CDR3 sequence is 17 residues long. In germline, CDR1 is MGHRA, CDR2 YSYEKL. The V gene end was trimmed by 1 base and the J gene end by 1 base; junction bases not matched to a gene: 5. DNA of the CDR3: TGCGCCAGCAGCCAAGTCGTCCTAGCGGGGAACACCGGGGAGCTGTTTTTT. The encoded protein is CASSQVVLAGNTGELFF.

The chain employs TRBV4-1 and TRBJ2-7; no clear D gene. Germline V gene lookup returns CDR1 MGHRA and CDR2 YSYEKL. The V and J ends lost 2 bases and 3 bases respectively, with 14 bases between them. There are 15 residues in the CDR3. The CDR3, as DNA: TGCGCCAGCAGCCAATTTAAAGGTCCTGGCTACGAGCAGTACTTC. It specifies CASSQFKGPGYEQYF.